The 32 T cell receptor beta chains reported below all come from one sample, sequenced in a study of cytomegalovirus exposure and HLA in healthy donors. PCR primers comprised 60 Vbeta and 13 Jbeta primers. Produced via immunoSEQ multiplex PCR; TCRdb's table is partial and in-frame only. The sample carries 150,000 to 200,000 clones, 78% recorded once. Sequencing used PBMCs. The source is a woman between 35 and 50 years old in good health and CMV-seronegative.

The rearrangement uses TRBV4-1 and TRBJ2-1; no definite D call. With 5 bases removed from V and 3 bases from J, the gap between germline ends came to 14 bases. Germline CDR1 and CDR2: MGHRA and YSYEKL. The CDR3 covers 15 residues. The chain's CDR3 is CASSSQSGLYNEQFF. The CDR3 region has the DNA TGCGCCAGCAGCTCCCAGAGTGGGCTCTACAATGAGCAGTTCTTC.

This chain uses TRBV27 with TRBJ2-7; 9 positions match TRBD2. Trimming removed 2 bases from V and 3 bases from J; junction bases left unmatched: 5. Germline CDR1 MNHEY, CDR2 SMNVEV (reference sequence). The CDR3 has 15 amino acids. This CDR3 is CASSLGVAGDYEQYF. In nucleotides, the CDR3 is TGTGCCAGCAGTTTAGGTGTAGCGGGGGACTACGAGCAGTACTTC.

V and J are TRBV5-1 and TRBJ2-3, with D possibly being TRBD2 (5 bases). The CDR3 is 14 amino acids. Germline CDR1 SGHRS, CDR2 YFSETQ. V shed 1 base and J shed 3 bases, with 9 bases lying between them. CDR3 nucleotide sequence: TGCGCCAGCAGCTTGTCGGGGTATACAGATACGCAGTATTTT. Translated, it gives CASSLSGYTDTQYF.

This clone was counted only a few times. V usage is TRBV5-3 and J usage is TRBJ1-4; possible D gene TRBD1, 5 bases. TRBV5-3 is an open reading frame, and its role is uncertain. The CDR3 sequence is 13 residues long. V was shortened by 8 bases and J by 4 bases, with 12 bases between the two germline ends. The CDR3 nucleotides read TGTGCCAGGGTCGGGCAGGGTAATGAAAAACTGTTTTTT. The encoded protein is CARVGQGNEKLFF.

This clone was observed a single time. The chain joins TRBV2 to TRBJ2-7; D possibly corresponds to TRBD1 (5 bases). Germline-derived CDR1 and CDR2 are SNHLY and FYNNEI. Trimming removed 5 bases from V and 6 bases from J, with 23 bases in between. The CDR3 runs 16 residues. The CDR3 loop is CASSPAPLFTRGEQYF. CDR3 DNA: TGTGCCAGCAGTCCTGCCCCCCTCTTTACAAGGGGCGAGCAGTACTTC.

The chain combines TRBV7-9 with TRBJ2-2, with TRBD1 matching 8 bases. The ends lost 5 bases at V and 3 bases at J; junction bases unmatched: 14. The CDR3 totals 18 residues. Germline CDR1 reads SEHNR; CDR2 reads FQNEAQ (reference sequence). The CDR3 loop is CASSTRLRTGNYTGELFF. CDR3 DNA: TGTGCCAGCAGCACTAGACTAAGGACAGGGAATTACACCGGGGAGCTGTTTTTT.

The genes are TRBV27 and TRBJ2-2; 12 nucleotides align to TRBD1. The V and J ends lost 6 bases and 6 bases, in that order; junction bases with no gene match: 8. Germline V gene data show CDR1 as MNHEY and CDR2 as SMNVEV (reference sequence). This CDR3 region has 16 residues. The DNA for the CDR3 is TGTGCCAGCAGACCGGGACAGGGGGCTAAAGCCGGGGAGCTGTTTTTT. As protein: CASRPGQGAKAGELFF.

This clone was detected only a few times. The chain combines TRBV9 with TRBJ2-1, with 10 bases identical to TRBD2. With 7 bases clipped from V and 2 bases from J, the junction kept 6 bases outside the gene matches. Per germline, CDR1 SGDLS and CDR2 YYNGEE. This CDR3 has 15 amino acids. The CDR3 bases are TGTGCCAGCGCCCCTAGCGGGGGCGCCTACAATGAGCAGTTCTTC. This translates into CASAPSGGAYNEQFF.

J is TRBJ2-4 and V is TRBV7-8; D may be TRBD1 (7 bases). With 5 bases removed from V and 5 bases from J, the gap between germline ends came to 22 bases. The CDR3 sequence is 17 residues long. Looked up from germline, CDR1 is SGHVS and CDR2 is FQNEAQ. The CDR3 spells CASSGMIRAGQQNIQYF. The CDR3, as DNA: TGTGCCAGCAGCGGTATGATTCGTGCGGGACAGCAAAACATTCAGTACTTC.

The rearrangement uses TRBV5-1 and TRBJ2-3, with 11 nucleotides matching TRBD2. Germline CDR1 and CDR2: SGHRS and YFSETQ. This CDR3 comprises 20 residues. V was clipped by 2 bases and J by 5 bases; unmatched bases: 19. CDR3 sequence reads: CASSLIPTLLAGGPQDTQYF. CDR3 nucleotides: TGCGCCAGCAGCTTAATCCCTACCCTCCTAGCGGGGGGTCCCCAAGATACGCAGTATTTT. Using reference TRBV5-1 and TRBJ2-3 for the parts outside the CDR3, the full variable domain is KAGVTQTPRYLIKTRGQQVTLSCSPISGHRSVSWYQQTPGQGLQFLFEYFSETQRNKGNFPGRFSGRQFSNSRSEMNVSTLELGDSALYLCASSLIPTLLAGGPQDTQYFGPGTRLTVL.

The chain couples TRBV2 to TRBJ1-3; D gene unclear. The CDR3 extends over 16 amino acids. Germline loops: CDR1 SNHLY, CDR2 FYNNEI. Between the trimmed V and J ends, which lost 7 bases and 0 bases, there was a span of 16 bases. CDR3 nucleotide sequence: TGTGCCAGCACCCCCCGGGAGGTGATCTCTGGAAACACCATATATTTT. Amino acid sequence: CASTPREVISGNTIYF.

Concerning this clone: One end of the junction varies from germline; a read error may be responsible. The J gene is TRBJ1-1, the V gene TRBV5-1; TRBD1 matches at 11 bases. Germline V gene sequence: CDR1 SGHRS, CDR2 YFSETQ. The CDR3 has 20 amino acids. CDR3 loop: CASSLSDKSGTGGVNPEAFF. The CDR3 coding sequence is TGCGCCAGCAGCTTGTCGGATAAATCCGGGACAGGGGGAGTGAACCCTGAAGCTTTCTTT.

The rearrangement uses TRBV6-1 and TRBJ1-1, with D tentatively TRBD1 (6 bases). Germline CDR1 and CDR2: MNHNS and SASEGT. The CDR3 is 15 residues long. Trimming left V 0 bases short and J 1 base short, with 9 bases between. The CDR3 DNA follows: TGTGCCAGCAGTGAAGCCCGGGGGGCGAACACTGAAGCTTTCTTT. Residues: CASSEARGANTEAFF.

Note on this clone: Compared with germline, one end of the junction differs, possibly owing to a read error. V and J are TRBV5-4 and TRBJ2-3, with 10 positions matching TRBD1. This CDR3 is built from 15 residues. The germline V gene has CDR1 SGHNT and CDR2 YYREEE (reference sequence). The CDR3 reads CASSPATGGTDTQYF. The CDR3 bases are TGTGCCAGCAGCCCCGCGACAGGGGGCACTGATACGCAGTATTTT. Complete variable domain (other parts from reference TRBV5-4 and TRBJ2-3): ETGVTQSPTHLIKTRGQQVTLRCSSQSGHNTVSWYQQALGQGPQFIFQYYREEENGRGNFPPRFSGLQFPNYSSELNVNALELDDSALYLCASSPATGGTDTQYFGPGTRLTVL.

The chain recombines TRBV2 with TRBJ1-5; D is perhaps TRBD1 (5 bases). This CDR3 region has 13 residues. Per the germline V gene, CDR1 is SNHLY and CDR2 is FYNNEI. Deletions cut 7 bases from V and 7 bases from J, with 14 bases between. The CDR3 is CASKSTESQPQHF. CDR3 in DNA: TGTGCCAGCAAATCGACAGAGTCGCAGCCCCAGCATTTT.

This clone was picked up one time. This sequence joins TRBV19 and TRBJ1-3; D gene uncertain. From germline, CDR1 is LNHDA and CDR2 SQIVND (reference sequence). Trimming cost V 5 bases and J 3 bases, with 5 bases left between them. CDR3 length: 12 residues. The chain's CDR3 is CASSEFGNTIYF. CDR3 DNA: TGTGCCAGTAGTGAGTTTGGAAACACCATATATTTT.

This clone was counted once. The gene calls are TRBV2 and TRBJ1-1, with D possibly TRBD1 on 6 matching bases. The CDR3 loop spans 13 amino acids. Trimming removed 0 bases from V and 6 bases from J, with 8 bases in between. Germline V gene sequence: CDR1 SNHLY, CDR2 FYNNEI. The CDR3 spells CASSEAGTPEAFF. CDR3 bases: TGTGCCAGCAGTGAAGCCGGGACACCTGAAGCTTTCTTT. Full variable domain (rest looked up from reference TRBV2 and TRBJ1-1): EPEVTQTPSHQVTQMGQEVILRCVPISNHLYFYWYRQILGQKVEFLVSFYNNEISEKSEIFDDQFSVERPDGSNFTLKIRSTKLEDSAMYFCASSEAGTPEAFFGQGTRLTVV.

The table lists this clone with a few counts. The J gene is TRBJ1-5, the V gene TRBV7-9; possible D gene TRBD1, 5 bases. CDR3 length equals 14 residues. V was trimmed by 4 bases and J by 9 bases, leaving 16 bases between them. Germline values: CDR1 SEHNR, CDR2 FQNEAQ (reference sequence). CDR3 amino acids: CASSSQEGSGPQHF. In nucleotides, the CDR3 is TGTGCCAGCAGCTCTCAGGAGGGGTCAGGGCCCCAGCATTTT.

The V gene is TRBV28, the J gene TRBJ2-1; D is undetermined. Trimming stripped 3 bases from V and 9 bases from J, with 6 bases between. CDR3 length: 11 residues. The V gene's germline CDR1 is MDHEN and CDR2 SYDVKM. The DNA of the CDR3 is TGTGCCAGCAGTTTGAGGCGTGAGCAGTTCTTC. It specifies CASSLRREQFF.

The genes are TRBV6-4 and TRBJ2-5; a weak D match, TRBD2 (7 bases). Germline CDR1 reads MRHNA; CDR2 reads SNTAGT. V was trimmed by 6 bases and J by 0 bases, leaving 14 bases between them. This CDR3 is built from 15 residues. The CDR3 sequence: CASSRRGAYQETQYF. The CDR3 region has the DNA TGTGCCAGCAGCCGACGGGGGGCGTACCAAGAGACCCAGTACTTC.

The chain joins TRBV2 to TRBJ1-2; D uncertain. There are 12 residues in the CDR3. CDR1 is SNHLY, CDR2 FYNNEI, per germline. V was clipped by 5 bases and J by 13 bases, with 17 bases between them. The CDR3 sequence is CASSQLVTSSTF. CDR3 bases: TGTGCCAGCAGTCAATTGGTGACTAGCTCCACCTTC.

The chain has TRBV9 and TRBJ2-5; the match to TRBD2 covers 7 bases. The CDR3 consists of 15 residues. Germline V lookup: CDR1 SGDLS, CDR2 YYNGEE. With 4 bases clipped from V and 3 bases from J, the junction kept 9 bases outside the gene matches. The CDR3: CASSPYGGSEETQYF. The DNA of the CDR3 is TGTGCCAGCAGCCCTTACGGGGGGTCAGAAGAGACCCAGTACTTC.

CDR3: CSAPFNTEAFF. The CDR3 DNA reads as TGCAGTGCCCCATTCAACACTGAAGCTTTCTTT. This chain uses TRBV20-1 with TRBJ1-1; the D is unclear. V lost 6 bases and J lost 2, with 7 bases in between. Germline V lookup: CDR1 DFQATT, CDR2 SNEGSKA (reference sequence). The CDR3 loop spans 11 amino acids.

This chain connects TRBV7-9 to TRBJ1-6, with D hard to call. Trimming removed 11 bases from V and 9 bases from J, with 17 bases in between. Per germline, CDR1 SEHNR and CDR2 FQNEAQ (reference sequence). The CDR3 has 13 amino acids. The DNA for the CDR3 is TGTGCCGTTTCATCCTTACTCCCTTCACCCCTCCACTTT. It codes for CAVSSLLPSPLHF.

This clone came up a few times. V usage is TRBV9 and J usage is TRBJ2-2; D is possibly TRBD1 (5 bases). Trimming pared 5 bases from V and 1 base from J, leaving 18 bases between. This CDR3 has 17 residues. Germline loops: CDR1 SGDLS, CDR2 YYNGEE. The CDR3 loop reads CASSPRIRQGNTGELFF. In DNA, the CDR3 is TGTGCCAGCAGTCCCCGGATCCGGCAGGGGAACACCGGGGAGCTGTTTTTT.

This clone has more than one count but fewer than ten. The CDR3 coding sequence is TGTGCCACACGGGGGGGGGTGCACACTGAAGCTTTCTTT. This encodes CATRGGVHTEAFF. The chain joins TRBV19 to TRBJ1-1; the D gene is possibly TRBD1 (5 bases). V gave up 10 bases and J gave up 3 bases, with 15 bases separating them. The CDR3 is made up of 13 amino acids. Germline loops: CDR1 LNHDA, CDR2 SQIVND (reference sequence).

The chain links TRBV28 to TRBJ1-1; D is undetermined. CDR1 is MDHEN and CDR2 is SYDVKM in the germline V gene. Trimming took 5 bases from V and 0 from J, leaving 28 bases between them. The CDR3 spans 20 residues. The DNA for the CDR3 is TGTGCCAGCAGTCGAGACCCCCTATTGAGGGCTACGACTCTGAACACTGAAGCTTTCTTT. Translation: CASSRDPLLRATTLNTEAFF.

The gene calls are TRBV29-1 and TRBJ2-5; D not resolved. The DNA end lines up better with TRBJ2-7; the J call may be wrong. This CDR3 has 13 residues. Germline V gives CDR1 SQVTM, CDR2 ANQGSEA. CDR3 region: CSARASSDYEQYF. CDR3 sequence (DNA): TGCAGCGCCCGGGCCTCGAGTGACTACGAGCAGTACTTC.

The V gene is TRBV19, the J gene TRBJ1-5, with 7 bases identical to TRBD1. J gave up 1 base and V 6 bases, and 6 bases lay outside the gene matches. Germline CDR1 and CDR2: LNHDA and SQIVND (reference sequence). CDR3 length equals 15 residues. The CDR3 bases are TGTGCCAGTAGATCACAGGGGATCAGCAATCAGCCCCAGCATTTT. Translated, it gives CASRSQGISNQPQHF. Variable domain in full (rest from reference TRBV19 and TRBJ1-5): DGGITQSPKYLFRKEGQNVTLSCEQNLNHDAMYWYRQDPGQGLRLIYYSQIVNDFQKGDIAEGYSVSREKKESFPLTVTSAQKNPTAFYLCASRSQGISNQPQHFGDGTRLSIL.

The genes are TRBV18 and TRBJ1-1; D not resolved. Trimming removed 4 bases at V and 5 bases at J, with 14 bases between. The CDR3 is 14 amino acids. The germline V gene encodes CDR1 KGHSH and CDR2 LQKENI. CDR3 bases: TGTGCCAGCTCACAAGCGGACCGGGAAACTGAAGCTTTCTTT. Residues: CASSQADRETEAFF.

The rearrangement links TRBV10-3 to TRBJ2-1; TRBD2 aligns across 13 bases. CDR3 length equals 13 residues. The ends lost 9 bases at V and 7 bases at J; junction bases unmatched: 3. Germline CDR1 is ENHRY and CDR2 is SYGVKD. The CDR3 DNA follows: TGTGCCATGGCACTAGCGGGGGGGAATGAGCAGTTCTTC. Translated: CAMALAGGNEQFF.

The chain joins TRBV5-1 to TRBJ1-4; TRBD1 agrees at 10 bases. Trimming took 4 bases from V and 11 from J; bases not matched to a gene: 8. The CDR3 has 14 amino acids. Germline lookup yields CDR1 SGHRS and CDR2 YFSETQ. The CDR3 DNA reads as TGCGCCAGCAGCGAAGGACAGGGGGGTGGGAAACTGTTTTTT. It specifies CASSEGQGGGKLFF.